This TCR beta chain is from a study of blood T cell repertoires in COVID-19. Study-level background: The cDNA or gDNA used as material had been derived from T cells, B-cell-depleted T cells, or PBMCs.

The method was immunoSEQ multiplex PCR; TCRdb's version includes in-frame clones alone and lacks a portion of them. Counted here are tens of thousands of clones, around 84% occurring once; the ten biggest clones make up around 13%. This clone was seen only a few times. The clonotype originates from a woman in her 70s in a cohort sampled during active COVID-19. Sequenced: peripheral blood.

The CDR3 sequence: CASSFAGNTIYF. The CDR3 nucleotides read TGTGCCAGCAGTTTCGCGGGAAACACCATATATTTT. The chain employs TRBV12-3 or TRBV12-4 and TRBJ1-3; D is ambiguous. V lost 3 bases to trimming and J lost 4 bases, with 4 bases between them. The CDR3 is made up of 12 amino acids.